This T cell receptor beta chain was retrieved from a study of blood T cells in healthy people across ages. Study findings and constraints: Underestimates were what the diversity estimates from one million T cells were considered to be.

Through a sample-barcoded 5' primer and a J-beta primer mix, a second PCR was run for about 7 to 12 cycles. A template-switch adaptor containing 12 random nucleotides labeled each cDNA molecule. Each CDR3 protein gets one entry after TCRdb re-called the 5' RACE reads with MiXCR. Of about 1.6 million distinct CDR3 sequences detected, about 32% appear once; the ten largest clones hold approximately 11%. Comment on this clonotype: Its cognate antigen is unknown.

Germline assignment: CDR1 SNHLY and CDR2 FYNNEI. The CDR3 extends over 15 amino acids. The chain links TRBV2 to TRBJ2-7, with a possible D match to TRBD1 (5 bases). The DNA matches TRBJ2-5 better at its end, which makes the J call doubtful. This receptor was identified in a woman aged 25-40 years in good health. Sequences were obtained from blood. The CDR3 region is CASSTLGHGSGTQYF. The CDR3 DNA sequence: TGTGCCAGCAGTACCCTCGGACATGGCAGTGGGACCCAGTACTTC.